These 21 T cell receptor beta chains share one sample of origin, sequenced in a study of beta chain features in type 1 diabetes. Findings and limits, study-wide: Moderate but significant shortening of TCRB CDR3s was recorded in all four CD4+ subsets from Type 1 diabetes patients.

TCRB transcripts that were expressed got sequenced, as all of the isolated RNA had been reverse transcribed. Only in-frame clones appear in the TCRdb table, and some are missing; sequencing was by immunoSEQ multiplex PCR. The table has 640,000 or so clones, 13% seen once. The antigens these receptors bind are not known. The sequencing input was naive CD4+ T cells from blood. These receptors all come from a young man with type 1 diabetes.

CDR3 protein: CASMDRNNSPLHF. In DNA, the CDR3 is TGCGCCAGCATGGACAGGAATAATTCACCCCTCCACTTT. The rearrangement joins TRBV5-1 to TRBJ1-6, with 7 nucleotides matching TRBD1. Germline V gene lookup returns CDR1 SGHRS and CDR2 YFSETQ. The CDR3 totals 13 residues. The ends lost 6 bases at V and 5 bases at J; junction bases unmatched: 2. Based on the CDR3 plus reference TRBV5-1 and TRBJ1-6, the full variable domain is KAGVTQTPRYLIKTRGQQVTLSCSPISGHRSVSWYQQTPGQGLQFLFEYFSETQRNKGNFPGRFSGRQFSNSRSEMNVSTLELGDSALYLCASMDRNNSPLHFGNGTRLTVT.

This clone was detected a few times. The rearrangement uses TRBV6-6 and TRBJ1-4; no clear D. Germline assignment: CDR1 MNHNY and CDR2 SVGAGI (reference sequence). This CDR3 comprises 11 residues. V was shortened by 7 bases and J by 4 bases, with 4 bases between the two germline ends. CDR3 protein: CASNFNEKLFF. The CDR3 DNA reads as TGTGCCAGCAATTTTAATGAAAAACTGTTTTTT.

This sequence joins TRBV6-8 and TRBJ2-1; the D call may be TRBD1 or TRBD2 (5 bases each). The V end was cut by 5 bases, the J end by 6 bases, with 14 bases between. The CDR3 runs 14 residues. Germline V CDR1 and CDR2: MNHGY, SAAAGT. The CDR3 protein is CASSPRFGANEQFF. In DNA, the CDR3 is TGTGCCAGCAGTCCGCGGTTCGGGGCCAATGAGCAGTTCTTC.

This clone turned up a few times. The chain recombines TRBV30 with TRBJ1-2; 8 nucleotides line up with TRBD1. The germline V gene has CDR1 GTSNPN and CDR2 SVGIG (reference sequence). There are 15 residues in the CDR3. Trimming took 2 bases from V and 4 from J; bases not matched to a gene: 9. The CDR3, as DNA: TGTGCCTGGAGTCACGGACAGGGATTAATCTATGGCTACACCTTC. It is translated as CAWSHGQGLIYGYTF.

The CDR3 coding sequence is TGTGCCATCAAGGAGGGGTCCGGCACTGAAGCTTTCTTT. Translating gives CAIKEGSGTEAFF. The chain couples TRBV10-3 to TRBJ1-1, with D tentatively TRBD1 (5 bases). This CDR3 comprises 13 residues. Germline CDR1 is ENHRY and CDR2 is SYGVKD. V was cut by 7 bases and J by 4 bases, with 13 bases left in between.

This sequence joins TRBV7-2 and TRBJ2-1; the match to TRBD2 covers 7 bases. CDR1 SGHTA and CDR2 FQGNSA come from the germline V gene. This CDR3 is 15 amino acids long. J lost 3 bases, V lost 3 bases, and 5 bases had no gene match. CDR3: CASSLDRGGYNEQFF. The DNA for the CDR3 is TGTGCCAGCAGCTTGGATCGCGGGGGCTACAATGAGCAGTTCTTC.

Comment on this clone: In the same sample, other DNA sequences code for this CDR3. V usage is TRBV18 and J usage is TRBJ1-2; unclear D gene. CDR3 length: 14 amino acids. Germline-derived CDR1 and CDR2 are KGHSH and LQKENI. The V end was cut by 0 bases, the J end by 0 bases, with 5 bases between. Here the CDR3 reads CASSPPSANYGYTF. The CDR3 bases are TGTGCCAGCTCACCACCGTCAGCTAACTATGGCTACACCTTC.

This clone was found a few times. V gene TRBV30 combines with J gene TRBJ2-3, with a weak D call TRBD2 (7 bases). The germline V gene encodes CDR1 GTSNPN and CDR2 SVGIG (reference sequence). This CDR3 region has 13 residues. V was clipped by 6 bases and J by 2 bases, with 12 bases between them. CDR3 coding DNA: TGTGCCTGTGGGGGGGCCCACACAGATACGCAGTATTTT. Amino acids: CACGGAHTDTQYF.

The V call is TRBV6-1, the J call TRBJ2-5; D unclear. This CDR3 has 12 residues. V lost 4 bases, J lost 4 bases, and 7 bases lay in between. Germline V gene sequence: CDR1 MNHNS, CDR2 SASEGT. CDR3 sequence reads: CASSVASETQYF. Written as DNA, the CDR3 is TGTGCCAGCAGTGTCGCCTCAGAGACCCAGTACTTC.

This clone has more than one count but fewer than ten. This could be a read error, since a much larger clone is one nucleotide away. The J gene is TRBJ2-1, the V gene TRBV15; D gene uncertain. Germline V gives CDR1 LNHNV, CDR2 YYDKDF (reference sequence). CDR3 length equals 11 residues. Trimming shortened V by 5 bases and J by 4 bases, and 3 bases separated the two germline ends. In DNA form, the CDR3 reads TGTGCCACCAGCCTTTACAATGAGCAGTTCTTC. Protein: CATSLYNEQFF.

The CDR3 protein is CAWSLGQGSSYEQYF. The CDR3 DNA follows: TGTGCCTGGAGCCTCGGGCAGGGGAGCTCCTACGAGCAGTACTTC. J is TRBJ2-7 and V is TRBV30; D might be TRBD1 (6 bases). V shed 3 bases and J shed 0 bases, with 15 bases lying between them. CDR1 is GTSNPN, CDR2 SVGIG, per germline (reference sequence). The length of the CDR3 is 15 residues.

This rearrangement joins TRBV5-1 to TRBJ2-5; TRBD2 might be the D (6 bases). The CDR3 totals 16 residues. Between the trimmed V and J ends, which lost 0 bases and 1 base, there was a span of 13 bases. Per the germline V gene, CDR1 is SGHRS and CDR2 is YFSETQ. Here the CDR3 DNA reads TGCGCCAGCAGCTTGGCGGGGGTAGAAGGCCAAGAGACCCAGTACTTC. Its translation: CASSLAGVEGQETQYF.

In its sample, this clone was seen a few times. The CDR3 spells CASSPLNKGLFF. CDR3 nucleotide sequence: TGTGCCAGCAGCCCTCTTAATAAGGGACTGTTTTTT. The chain joins TRBV14 to TRBJ1-4; no reliable D call. CDR1 SGHDN and CDR2 FVKESK come from the germline V gene. The CDR3 has 12 amino acids. The ends were cut back, 4 bases at V and 13 bases at J, with 13 bases in the middle. The full variable domain, rest sourced from reference TRBV14 and TRBJ1-4, is EAGVTQFPSHSVIEKGQTVTLRCDPISGHDNLYWYRRVMGKEIKFLLHFVKESKQDESGMPNNRFLAERTGGTYSTLKVQPAELEDSGVYFCASSPLNKGLFFGSGTQLSVL.

The gene calls are TRBV27 and TRBJ1-2; D uncertain. Germline V gives CDR1 MNHEY, CDR2 SMNVEV (reference sequence). The CDR3 sequence is 14 residues long. Trimming stripped 5 bases from V and 0 bases from J, with 10 bases between. CDR3 loop: CASSRRRANYGYTF. As DNA, the CDR3 is TGTGCCAGCAGTCGACGGAGAGCTAACTATGGCTACACCTTC.

The chain couples TRBV2 to TRBJ2-2, with 8 bases identical to TRBD1. Trimming took 6 bases from V and 5 from J; bases not matched to a gene: 8. Per the germline V gene, CDR1 is SNHLY and CDR2 is FYNNEI. The CDR3 loop spans 15 amino acids. The CDR3 bases are TGTGCCAGCAGGATAAGGACAGGGTGGACCGGGGAGCTGTTTTTT. Translating it yields CASRIRTGWTGELFF.

This clone was detected only a few times. J is TRBJ1-5 and V is TRBV7-2; 7 positions agree with TRBD1. The germline V gene encodes CDR1 SGHTA and CDR2 FQGNSA. The CDR3 length is 14 residues. Germline trimming cut 1 base from V and 8 bases from J; bases unmatched to any gene: 5. The CDR3 coding sequence is TGTGCCAGCAGCTTAGACAGGGGAGGGGAGCCCCAGCATTTT. Its translation is CASSLDRGGEPQHF.

The rearrangement joins TRBV2 to TRBJ2-1; D is unclear. V lost 4 bases and J 12 bases, leaving 19 bases between the germline ends. The CDR3 totals 14 residues. Germline CDR1 SNHLY, CDR2 FYNNEI. CDR3 protein: CASSGVNDLLGQFF. CDR3 sequence (DNA): TGTGCCAGCAGTGGGGTAAACGACTTGTTGGGGCAGTTCTTC.

The genes are TRBV6-5 and TRBJ2-7; D not certain. Germline assignment: CDR1 MNHEY and CDR2 SVGAGI. Trimming removed 2 bases from V and 6 bases from J, with 11 bases in between. The CDR3 runs 13 residues. The CDR3 coding sequence is TGTGCCAGCAGTTACACTAAGGAGAGCGAGCAGTACTTC. Translating it yields CASSYTKESEQYF.

Here the CDR3 reads CASSQNSGGLVNEQFF. The CDR3 DNA reads as TGTGCCAGCAGCCAAAATAGCGGGGGGCTCGTTAATGAGCAGTTCTTC. The chain joins TRBV4-2 to TRBJ2-1; 10 bases are a match to TRBD2. The CDR3 is made up of 16 amino acids. Germline V gives CDR1 LGHNA, CDR2 YNFKEQ. Trimming at V came to 2 bases and at J to 7 bases, leaving 8 bases not matched to a gene.

This clone was detected only a few times. The chain joins TRBV7-9 to TRBJ2-1, with D unclear. V lost 3 bases and J 7 bases, leaving 16 bases between the germline ends. The germline CDR1 and CDR2 sequences are SEHNR and FQNEAQ (reference sequence). There are 15 residues in the CDR3. CDR3 loop: CASSFTGPPLNEQFF. CDR3 nucleotide sequence: TGTGCCAGCAGCTTCACCGGGCCCCCCTTGAATGAGCAGTTCTTC.

In this sample, this clone turned up a few times. This sample includes further DNA sequences coding for the same CDR3. This chain uses TRBV5-1 with TRBJ1-1; 7 nucleotides align to TRBD1. Germline lookup yields CDR1 SGHRS and CDR2 YFSETQ. The CDR3 contains 14 residues. Trimming removed 4 bases from V and 1 base from J; junction bases left unmatched: 4. CDR3 nucleotides: TGCGCCAGCAGCCCCGGGACAGCGAACACTGAAGCTTTCTTT. Translated, it gives CASSPGTANTEAFF.